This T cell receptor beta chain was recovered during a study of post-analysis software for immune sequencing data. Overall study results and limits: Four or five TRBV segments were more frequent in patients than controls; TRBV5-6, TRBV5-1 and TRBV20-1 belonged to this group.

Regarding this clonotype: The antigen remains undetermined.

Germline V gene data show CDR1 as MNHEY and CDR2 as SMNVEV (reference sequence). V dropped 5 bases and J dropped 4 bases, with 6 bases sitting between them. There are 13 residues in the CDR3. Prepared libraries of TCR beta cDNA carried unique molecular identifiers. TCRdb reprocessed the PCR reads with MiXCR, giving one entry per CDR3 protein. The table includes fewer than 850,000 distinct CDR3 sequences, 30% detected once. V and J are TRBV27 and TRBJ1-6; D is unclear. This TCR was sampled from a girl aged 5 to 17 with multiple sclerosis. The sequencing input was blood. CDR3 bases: TGTGCCAGCAGTCCGGTATATAATTCACCCCTCCACTTT. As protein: CASSPVYNSPLHF.